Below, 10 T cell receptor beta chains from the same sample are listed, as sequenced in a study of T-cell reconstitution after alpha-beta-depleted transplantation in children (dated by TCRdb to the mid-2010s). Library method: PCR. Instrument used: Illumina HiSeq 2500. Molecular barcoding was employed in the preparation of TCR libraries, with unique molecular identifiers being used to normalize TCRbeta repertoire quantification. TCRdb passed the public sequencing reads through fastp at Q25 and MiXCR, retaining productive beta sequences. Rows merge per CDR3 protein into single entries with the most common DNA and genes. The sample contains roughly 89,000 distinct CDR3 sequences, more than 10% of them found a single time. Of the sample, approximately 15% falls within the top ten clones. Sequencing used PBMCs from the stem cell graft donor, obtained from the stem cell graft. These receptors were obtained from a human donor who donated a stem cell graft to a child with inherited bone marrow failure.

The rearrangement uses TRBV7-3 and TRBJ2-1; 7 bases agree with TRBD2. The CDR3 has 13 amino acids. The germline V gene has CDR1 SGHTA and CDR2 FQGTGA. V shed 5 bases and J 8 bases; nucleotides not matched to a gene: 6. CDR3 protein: CASSRWGGYEQFF. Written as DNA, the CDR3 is TGTGCCAGCAGCCGCTGGGGGGGGTATGAGCAGTTCTTC. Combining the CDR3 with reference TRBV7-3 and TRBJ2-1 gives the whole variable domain GAGVSQTPSNKVTEKGKYVELRCDPISGHTALYWYRQSLGQGPEFLIYFQGTGAADDSGLPNDRFFAVRPEGSVSTLKIQRTERGDSAVYLCASSRWGGYEQFFGPGTRLTVL.

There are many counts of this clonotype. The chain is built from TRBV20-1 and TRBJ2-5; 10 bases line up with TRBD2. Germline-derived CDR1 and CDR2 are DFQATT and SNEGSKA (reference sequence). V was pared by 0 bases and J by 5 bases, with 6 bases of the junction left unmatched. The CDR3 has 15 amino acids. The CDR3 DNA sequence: TGCAGTGCTAGAGATCACCAGCGGGGGGGGGAGACCCAGTACTTC. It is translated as CSARDHQRGGETQYF.

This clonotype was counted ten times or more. Here the CDR3 reads CASRGTGGNTEAFF. CDR3 DNA sequence: TGTGCCAGCAGGGGTACCGGGGGGAACACTGAAGCTTTCTTT. This chain links TRBV12-3 or TRBV12-4 with TRBJ1-1; D possibly corresponds to TRBD1 (5 bases). V gave up 6 bases and J gave up 1 base, with 12 bases separating them. The CDR3 runs 14 residues.

CDR3 in amino acids: CASSPDRVNTEAFF. The CDR3 nucleotides are TGCGCCAGCAGCCCAGACAGGGTGAACACTGAAGCTTTCTTT. V usage is TRBV5-1 and J usage is TRBJ1-1; 7 bases agree with TRBD1. There are 14 residues in the CDR3. J gave up 0 bases and V 4 bases, and 3 bases lay outside the gene matches. Germline V gene data show CDR1 as SGHRS and CDR2 as YFSETQ. The variable domain in full, with the rest retrieved from reference TRBV5-1 and TRBJ1-1, is KAGVTQTPRYLIKTRGQQVTLSCSPISGHRSVSWYQQTPGQGLQFLFEYFSETQRNKGNFPGRFSGRQFSNSRSEMNVSTLELGDSALYLCASSPDRVNTEAFFGQGTRLTVV.

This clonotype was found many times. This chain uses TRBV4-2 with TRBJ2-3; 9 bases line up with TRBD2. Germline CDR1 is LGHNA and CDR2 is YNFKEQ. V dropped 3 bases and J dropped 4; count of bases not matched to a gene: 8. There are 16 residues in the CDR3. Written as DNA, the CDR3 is TGTGCCAGCAGCCAGGTCCTAGCGGGGAGAGCAGATACGCAGTATTTT. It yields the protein CASSQVLAGRADTQYF.

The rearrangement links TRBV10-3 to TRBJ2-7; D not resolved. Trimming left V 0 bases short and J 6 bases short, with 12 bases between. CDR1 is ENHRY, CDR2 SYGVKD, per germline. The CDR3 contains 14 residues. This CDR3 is CAISESGPRSEQYF. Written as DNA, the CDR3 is TGTGCCATCAGTGAGTCGGGCCCGAGGTCCGAGCAGTACTTC.

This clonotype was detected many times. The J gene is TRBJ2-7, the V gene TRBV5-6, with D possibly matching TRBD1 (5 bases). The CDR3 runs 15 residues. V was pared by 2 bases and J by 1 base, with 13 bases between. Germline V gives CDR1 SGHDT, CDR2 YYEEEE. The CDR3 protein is CASSLGAGRSYEQYF. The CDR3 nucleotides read TGTGCCAGCAGCTTAGGGGCCGGCAGATCCTACGAGCAGTACTTC.

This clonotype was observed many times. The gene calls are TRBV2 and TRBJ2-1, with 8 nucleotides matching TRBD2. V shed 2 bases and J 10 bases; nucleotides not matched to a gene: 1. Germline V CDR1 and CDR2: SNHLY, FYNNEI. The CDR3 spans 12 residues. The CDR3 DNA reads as TGTGCCAGCAGTGAAATAGCGGGGGAGCAGTTCTTC. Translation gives CASSEIAGEQFF.

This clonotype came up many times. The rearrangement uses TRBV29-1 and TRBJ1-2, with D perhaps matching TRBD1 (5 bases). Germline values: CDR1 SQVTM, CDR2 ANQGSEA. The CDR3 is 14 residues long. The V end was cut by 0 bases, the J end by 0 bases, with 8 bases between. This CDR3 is CSVEETTANYGYTF. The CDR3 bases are TGCAGCGTTGAAGAGACGACAGCTAACTATGGCTACACCTTC.

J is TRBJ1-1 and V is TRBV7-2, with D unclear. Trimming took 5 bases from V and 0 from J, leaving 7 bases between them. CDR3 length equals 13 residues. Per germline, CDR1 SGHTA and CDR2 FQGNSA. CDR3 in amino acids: CASSIRMNTEAFF. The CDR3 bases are TGTGCCAGCAGCATTCGGATGAACACTGAAGCTTTCTTT.